Shown below are 3 T cell receptor beta chains from a single sample sequenced in a study of a mutant IDH1 vaccine in newly diagnosed glioma. Method: immunoSEQ multiplex PCR; TCRdb's copy keeps in-frame clones and lacks some. The repertoire has tens of thousands of clones, 76% of them found once; the top ten carry less than 15%. Their target antigens are unknown. Time point described: week 35, safety follow-up. Vaccination used 300 ug of mutant IDH1 20-mer peptide per dose, with topical imiquimod. The sample was PBMCs, taken from a glioma patient whose treatment included an IDH1 peptide vaccine. Source of these receptors: a man aged 40-49 years with glioma.

The V and J genes are TRBV19 and TRBJ2-1, with D possibly TRBD2 on 5 matching bases. The CDR3 sequence is 19 residues long. With 3 bases removed from V and 0 bases from J, the gap between germline ends came to 21 bases. Germline lookup yields CDR1 LNHDA and CDR2 SQIVND (reference sequence). The CDR3 nucleotides are TGTGCCAGTAGTATCAACCACCATGGCGCGGGCAGCTCCTACAATGAGCAGTTCTTC. This encodes CASSINHHGAGSSYNEQFF.

The chain uses TRBV6-1 and TRBJ2-5; either TRBD1 or TRBD2 may supply D (5 bases each). V gave up 4 bases and J gave up 5 bases, with 17 bases separating them. The CDR3 is made up of 15 amino acids. The V gene's germline CDR1 is MNHNS and CDR2 SASEGT. The DNA of the CDR3 is TGTGCCAGCAGTGCCTCCTGGGGACCTGGGGAGACCCAGTACTTC. Amino acids: CASSASWGPGETQYF.

This chain uses TRBV2 with TRBJ1-2, with TRBD1 matching 9 bases. V lost 4 bases, J lost 4 bases, and 4 bases stayed unmatched. The CDR3 extends over 14 amino acids. CDR1 SNHLY and CDR2 FYNNEI come from the germline V gene. This CDR3 is CASSATGGGYGYTF. The CDR3 bases are TGTGCCAGCAGTGCCACAGGGGGCGGCTATGGCTACACCTTC.